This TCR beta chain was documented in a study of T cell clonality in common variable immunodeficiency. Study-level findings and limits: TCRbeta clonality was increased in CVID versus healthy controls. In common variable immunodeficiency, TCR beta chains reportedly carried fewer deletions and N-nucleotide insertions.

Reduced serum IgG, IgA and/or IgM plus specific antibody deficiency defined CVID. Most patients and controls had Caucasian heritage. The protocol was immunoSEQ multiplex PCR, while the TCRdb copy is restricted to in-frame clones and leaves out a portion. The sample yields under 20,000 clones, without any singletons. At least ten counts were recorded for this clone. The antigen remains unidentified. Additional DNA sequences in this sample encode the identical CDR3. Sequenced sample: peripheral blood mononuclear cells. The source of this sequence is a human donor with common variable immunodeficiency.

The CDR3 here is CASSPLAGNTEAFF. The CDR3 bases that were read are TGTGCCAGCAGCCCTTTGGCTGGGAACACTGAA. The rearrangement joins TRBV7-2 to TRBJ1-1; D uncertain. With the read ending 3 residues before the CDR3 end, the germline J gene is used to fill in that end. Trimming removed 5 bases from V and 1 base from J, with 11 bases in between. CDR1 and CDR2 (germline): SGHTA, FQGNSA. The CDR3 covers 14 residues.